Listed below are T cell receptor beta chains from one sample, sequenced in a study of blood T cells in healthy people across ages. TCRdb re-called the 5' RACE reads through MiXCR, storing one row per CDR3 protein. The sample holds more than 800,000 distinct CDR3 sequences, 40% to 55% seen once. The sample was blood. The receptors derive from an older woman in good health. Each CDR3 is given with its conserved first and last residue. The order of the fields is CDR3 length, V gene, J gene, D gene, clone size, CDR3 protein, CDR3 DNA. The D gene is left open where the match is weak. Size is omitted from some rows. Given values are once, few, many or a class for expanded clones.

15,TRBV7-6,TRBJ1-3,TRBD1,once,CASSSPGQAGNTIYF,TGTGCCAGCAGCTCTCCGGGACAGGCTGGAAACACCATATATTTT
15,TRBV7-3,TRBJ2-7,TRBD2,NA,CASASGSGTIDEQYF,TGTGCCAGCGCTTCGGGAAGCGGGACCATAGACGAGCAGTACTTC
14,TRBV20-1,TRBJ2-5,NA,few,CSAWILVTQETQYF,TGCAGTGCCTGGATCCTAGTGACGCAAGAGACCCAGTACTTC
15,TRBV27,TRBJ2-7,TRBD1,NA,CASSTDRGLSYEQYF,TGTGCCAGCAGTACGGACAGGGGGCTATCCTACGAGCAGTACTTC
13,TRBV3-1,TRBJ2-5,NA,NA,CASQVQTQETQYF,TGTGCCAGCCAAGTACAAACCCAAGAGACCCAGTACTTC
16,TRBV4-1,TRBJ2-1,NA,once,CASSQGDTSSYNEQFF,TGCGCCAGCAGCCAAGGGGACACGAGCTCCTACAATGAGCAGTTCTTC
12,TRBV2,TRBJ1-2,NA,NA,CASSEGWSAYTF,TGTGCCAGCAGTGAAGGTTGGTCAGCCTACACCTTC
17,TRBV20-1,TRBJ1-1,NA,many,CSAPGRRDSRGNTEAFF,TGCAGTGCCCCTGGGCGCCGAGACTCCCGAGGGAACACTGAAGCTTTCTTT
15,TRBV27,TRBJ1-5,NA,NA,CASSFVGPNNQPQHF,TGTGCCAGCAGTTTTGTAGGCCCGAACAATCAGCCCCAGCATTTT
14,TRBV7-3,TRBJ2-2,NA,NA,CASSLVSDTGELFF,TGTGCCAGCAGCTTAGTCTCGGACACCGGGGAGCTGTTTTTT
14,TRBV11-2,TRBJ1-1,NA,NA,CASSLVPGITEAFF,TGTGCCAGCAGCTTAGTGCCAGGGATCACTGAAGCTTTCTTT
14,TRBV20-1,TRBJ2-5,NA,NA,CSAVQGWVQETQYF,TGCAGTGCTGTTCAGGGGTGGGTACAAGAGACCCAGTACTTC
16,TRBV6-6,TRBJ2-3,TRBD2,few,CASSPIAGGPLDTQYF,TGTGCCAGCAGCCCCATAGCGGGAGGGCCTCTAGATACGCAGTATTTT
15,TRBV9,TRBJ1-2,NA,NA,CASSVAAAGYGGYTF,TGTGCCAGCAGCGTAGCTGCGGCGGGATACGGTGGCTACACCTTC
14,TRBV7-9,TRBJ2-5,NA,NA,CASSSSGAPETQYF,TGTGCCAGCAGCTCCTCGGGGGCCCCAGAGACCCAGTACTTC
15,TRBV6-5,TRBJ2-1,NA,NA,CASSPLAGGLDEQFF,TGTGCCAGCAGTCCCCTCGCTGGAGGGTTGGATGAGCAGTTCTTC
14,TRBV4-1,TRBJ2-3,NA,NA,CASSQPDRADTQYF,TGCGCCAGCAGCCAACCGGACAGAGCAGATACGCAGTATTTT
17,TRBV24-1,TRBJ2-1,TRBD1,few,CATSDLVGTGIYNEQFF,TGTGCCACCAGTGATTTGGTTGGGACAGGGATATACAATGAGCAGTTCTTC
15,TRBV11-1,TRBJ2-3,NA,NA,CASRVRAQGTDTQYF,TGTGCCAGCAGAGTAAGGGCACAGGGCACAGATACGCAGTATTTT
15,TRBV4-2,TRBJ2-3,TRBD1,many,CASSSNRGSTDTQYF,TGTGCCAGCTCCTCCAACAGGGGGAGCACAGATACGCAGTATTTT
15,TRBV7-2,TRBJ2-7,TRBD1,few,CASSERQGRSYEQYF,TGTGCCAGCAGCGAACGACAGGGGAGGTCCTACGAGCAGTACTTC
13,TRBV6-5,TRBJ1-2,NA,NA,CASRPSGEYGYTF,TGTGCCAGCAGGCCCTCGGGGGAATATGGCTACACCTTC
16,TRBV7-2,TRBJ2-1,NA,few,CASSLAWAGPSNEQFF,TGTGCCAGCAGCTTAGCTTGGGCGGGTCCGAGCAATGAGCAGTTCTTC
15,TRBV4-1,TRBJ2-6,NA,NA,CASSKPFSGANVLTF,TGCGCCAGCAGCAAACCTTTCTCTGGGGCCAACGTCCTGACTTTC
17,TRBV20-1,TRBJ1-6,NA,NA,CSATGTPVGSYNSPLHF,TGCAGTGCTACCGGGACGCCTGTGGGTTCCTATAATTCACCCCTCCACTTT
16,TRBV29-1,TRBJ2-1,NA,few,CSVEGTYPDSYNEQFF,TGCAGCGTTGAAGGAACCTACCCGGACTCCTACAATGAGCAGTTCTTC
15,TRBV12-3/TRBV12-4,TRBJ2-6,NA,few,CASSPPTPGANVLTF,TGTGCCAGCAGTCCTCCCACTCCTGGGGCCAACGTCCTGACTTTC
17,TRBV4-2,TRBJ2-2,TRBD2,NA,CASSQETSGRGTGELFF,TGTGCCAGCAGCCAAGAGACTAGCGGGAGAGGCACCGGGGAGCTGTTTTTT
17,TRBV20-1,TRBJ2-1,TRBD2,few,CSARDPSGRASYNEQFF,TGCAGTGCTAGAGATCCGTCTGGGAGGGCCTCCTACAATGAGCAGTTCTTC
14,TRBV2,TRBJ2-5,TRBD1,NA,CASGDRESQETQYF,TGTGCCAGTGGGGACAGGGAGAGCCAAGAGACCCAGTACTTC
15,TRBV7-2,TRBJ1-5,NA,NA,CASSLGGGTIDPQHF,TGTGCCAGCAGCTTAGGGGGCGGCACTATAGATCCCCAGCATTTT
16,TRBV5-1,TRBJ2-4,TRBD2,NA,CASSLVGSGSFVIQYF,TGCGCCAGCAGCTTGGTGGGTAGCGGGAGTTTCGTCATTCAGTACTTC
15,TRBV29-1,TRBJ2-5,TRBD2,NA,CSVAPLVAGGQTQYF,TGCAGCGTTGCCCCTCTAGTAGCGGGAGGACAGACCCAGTACTTC
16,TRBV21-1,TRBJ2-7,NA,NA,CASSKSTFPTYYEQYF,TGTGCCAGCAGCAAATCCACATTTCCGACGTACTACGAGCAGTACTTC
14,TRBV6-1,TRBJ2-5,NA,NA,CASREALSFLTQYF,TGTGCCAGCAGGGAAGCGCTCTCCTTTTTAACCCAGTACTTC
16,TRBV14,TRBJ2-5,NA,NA,CASSQHSTSYQETQYF,TGTGCCAGCAGCCAACACTCCACGAGTTACCAAGAGACCCAGTACTTC
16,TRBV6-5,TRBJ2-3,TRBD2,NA,CASSPMLAGGPDTQYF,TGTGCCAGCAGCCCGATGCTAGCGGGAGGGCCTGATACGCAGTATTTT
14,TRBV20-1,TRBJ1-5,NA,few,CSASPEDSNQPQHF,TGCAGTGCTAGTCCGGAAGATAGCAATCAGCCCCAGCATTTT
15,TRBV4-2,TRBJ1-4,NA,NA,CASSQDRRYNEKLFF,TGTGCCAGCAGCCAAGATAGGCGTTATAATGAAAAACTGTTTTTT
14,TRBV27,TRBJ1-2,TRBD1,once,CASGAWDRVSGYTF,TGTGCCAGCGGTGCGTGGGACAGGGTATCCGGCTACACCTTC
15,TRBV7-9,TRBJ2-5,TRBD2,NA,CASSSTSGRSETQYF,TGTGCCAGCAGCTCCACTAGCGGGAGAAGTGAGACCCAGTACTTC
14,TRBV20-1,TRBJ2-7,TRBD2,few,CSASDTSGDYEQYF,TGCAGTGCTAGCGATACTAGCGGAGACTACGAGCAGTACTTC
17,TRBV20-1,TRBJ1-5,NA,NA,CSARDPFRGNSNQPQHF,TGCAGTGCTAGGGACCCGTTTAGGGGGAATAGCAATCAGCCCCAGCATTTT
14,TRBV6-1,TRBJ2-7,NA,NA,CASSEEAEFYEQYF,TGTGCCAGCAGTGAGGAGGCCGAGTTCTACGAGCAGTACTTC
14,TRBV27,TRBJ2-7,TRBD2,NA,CASRHQASGYEQYF,TGTGCCAGCAGACATCAGGCTAGCGGCTACGAGCAGTACTTC
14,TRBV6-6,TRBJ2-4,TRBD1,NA,CASNQPGQGNIQYF,TGTGCCAGCAACCAGCCGGGACAGGGCAACATTCAGTACTTC
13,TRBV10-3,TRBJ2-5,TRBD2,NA,CAISEGTSHEQYF,TGTGCCATCAGTGAGGGGACTAGCCATGAGCAGTACTTC
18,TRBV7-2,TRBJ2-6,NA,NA,CASSLALAFGPGANVLTF,TGTGCCAGCAGCTTAGCGTTGGCATTCGGCCCTGGGGCCAACGTCCTGACTTTC
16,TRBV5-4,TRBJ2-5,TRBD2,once,CASSLGTTSGRETQYF,TGTGCCAGCAGCTTGGGAACAACTAGCGGGAGGGAGACCCAGTACTTC
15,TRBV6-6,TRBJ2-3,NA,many,CASSKRETATDTQYF,TGTGCCAGCAGTAAACGGGAGACTGCGACAGATACGCAGTATTTT
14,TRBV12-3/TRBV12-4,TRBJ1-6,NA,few,CASSLGAYNSPLHF,TGTGCCAGCAGTTTAGGGGCCTATAATTCACCCCTCCACTTT
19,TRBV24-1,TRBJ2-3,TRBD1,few,CATSDPGTGVIGNTDTQYF,TGTGCCACCAGTGATCCCGGGACAGGGGTTATCGGCAACACAGATACGCAGTATTTT
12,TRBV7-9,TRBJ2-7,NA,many,CASGDGGYEQYF,TGTGCCAGCGGCGATGGTGGCTACGAGCAGTACTTC
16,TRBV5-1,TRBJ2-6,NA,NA,CASSLDVGFGANVLTF,TGCGCCAGCAGCTTGGATGTGGGGTTCGGGGCCAACGTCCTGACTTTC
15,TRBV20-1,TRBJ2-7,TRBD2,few,CSAERVAGGTYEQYF,TGCAGTGCCGAGAGGGTAGCGGGGGGCACCTACGAGCAGTACTTC